Each of the 8 T cell receptor beta chains below was sequenced from the same sample in a study of control samples from healthy donors and cancer patients. Repertoires were generated with immunoSEQ multiplex PCR, while TCRdb's copy carries only in-frame clones and drops some. The data hold 150,000 or so clones, with roughly 93% observed a single time. Material: blood. These receptor sequences come from a man aged 18 to 29 in good health.

The CDR3 loop is CASSIDDLGTQYF. The CDR3 nucleotides read TGTGCCAGTAGTATAGATGACTTAGGGACCCAGTACTTC. This rearrangement joins TRBV19 to TRBJ2-5; D gene uncertain. From germline, CDR1 is LNHDA and CDR2 SQIVND (reference sequence). Deletions cut 0 bases from V and 7 bases from J, with 9 bases between. CDR3 length: 13 residues.

The chain uses TRBV19 and TRBJ1-4; D might be TRBD1 (6 bases). The CDR3 runs 15 residues. CDR1 and CDR2 (germline): LNHDA, SQIVND (reference sequence). V was trimmed by 6 bases and J by 7 bases, leaving 18 bases between them. The CDR3 nucleotides read TGTGCCAGTAGCCCCTTGACAGGAGGAGCTGAAAAACTGTTTTTT. It encodes CASSPLTGGAEKLFF.

The chain combines TRBV4-2 with TRBJ2-3; 7 nucleotides agree with TRBD2. Germline values: CDR1 LGHNA, CDR2 YNFKEQ. CDR3 length: 17 residues. V lost 1 base, J lost 2 bases, and 9 bases stayed unmatched. CDR3: CASSQGGGGSNTDTQYF. The CDR3 region has the DNA TGTGCCAGCAGCCAAGGGGGGGGTGGGAGTAACACAGATACGCAGTATTTT.

This chain links TRBV2 with TRBJ1-2; 9 positions agree with TRBD1. Trimming took 5 bases from V and 8 from J; bases not matched to a gene: 12. Germline V lookup: CDR1 SNHLY, CDR2 FYNNEI. This CDR3 region has 15 residues. The CDR3 DNA sequence: TGTGCCAGCAGTTCCTCCCGGGACAGGGTACGGGGCTACACCTTC. This gives the protein CASSSSRDRVRGYTF.

This chain uses TRBV11-2 with TRBJ1-1; D is unresolved. The CDR3 is 13 residues long. From germline, CDR1 is SGHAT and CDR2 FQNNGV. Trimming took 5 bases from V and 8 from J, leaving 15 bases between them. CDR3 region: CASSHPAKFEAFF. DNA for the CDR3: TGTGCCAGCAGCCACCCCGCGAAATTCGAAGCTTTCTTT.

The chain combines TRBV11-3 with TRBJ2-1, with TRBD2 matching 13 bases. The CDR3 totals 15 residues. J lost 6 bases, V lost 5 bases, and 4 bases had no gene match. Germline V gives CDR1 SGHNT, CDR2 YENEEA. CDR3 in amino acids: CASSKTSGRGNEQFF. CDR3 in DNA: TGTGCCAGCAGCAAAACTAGCGGGAGGGGCAATGAGCAGTTCTTC. The full variable domain, in which reference TRBV11-3 and TRBJ2-1 provide the parts outside the CDR3, is EAGVVQSPRYKIIEKKQPVAFWCNPISGHNTLYWYLQNLGQGPELLIRYENEEAVDDSQLPKDRFSAERLKGVDSTLKIQPAELGDSAVYLCASSKTSGRGNEQFFGPGTRLTVL.

The chain uses TRBV7-9 and TRBJ2-7; 9 bases map to TRBD1. This CDR3 region has 14 residues. CDR1 is SEHNR and CDR2 is FQNEAQ in the germline V gene (reference sequence). Germline trimming cut 5 bases from V and 4 bases from J; bases unmatched to any gene: 6. The chain's CDR3 is CASSPGTGIYEQYF. The CDR3 DNA reads TGTGCCAGCAGCCCCGGGACAGGGATATACGAGCAGTACTTC.

The chain recombines TRBV15 with TRBJ1-5; tentatively, D is TRBD1 (5 bases). CDR1 and CDR2 from the germline V gene are LNHNV and YYDKDF (reference sequence). V lost 4 bases to trimming and J lost 7 bases, with 14 bases between them. CDR3 length equals 14 residues. Here the CDR3 reads CATSTNSGRQPQHF. CDR3 nucleotide sequence: TGTGCCACCAGCACTAACTCAGGGAGACAGCCCCAGCATTTT.